This TCR beta chain comes out of a study of Graves' ophthalmopathy and Graves' hyperthyroidism (dated by TCRdb to about 2018). Concerning the study at large: Peripheral blood was collected at initial diagnosis, before any treatment. The study used signatures of the TCR beta repertoire to tell Graves' ophthalmopathy apart from Graves' hyperthyroidism and to predict which patients would progress to ophthalmopathy. In total, under 150 blood samples were TCR-sequenced: some 43 ophthalmopathy, roughly 77 hyperthyroidism and about 17 hyperthyroidism-to-ophthalmopathy patients. A discovery set of about a hundred patients (approximately 45 ophthalmopathy, about 59 stable hyperthyroidism) was enrolled to explore V-J signatures distinguishing ophthalmopathy from hyperthyroidism. An independent validation cohort comprised about 20 hyperthyroidism patients and 15 to 17 patients who later progressed from hyperthyroidism to ophthalmopathy. T-cell repertoires of thyroid tissue and blood were compared in about 6 hyperthyroidism patients. After sampling, hyperthyroidism patients received methimazole starting at 30 mg daily, and ophthalmopathy patients received high-dose intravenous methylprednisolone. Broader findings and caveats from the paper: The 13-signature model separated ophthalmopathy from stable hyperthyroidism with 85% to 90% sensitivity and about 81% specificity in cross-validation, and 80%/75% in the test set. In validation, the model predicted ophthalmopathy progression with roughly 68% sensitivity and 72.22% specificity; some 13 predicted patients were CT-confirmed with GO in a median of around 6.5 months. Sample size was not statistically predetermined, and group allocation was not concealed from the investigators. Most of the expanded thyroid clonotypes with a frequency above 0.001 were also detected in blood, and it was suggested that the thyroid immune response may be reflected by blood repertoires.

Per the germline V gene, WSHSY is the CDR1 and SAAADI is the CDR2. The CDR3 spans 16 residues, from the cysteine through the phenylalanine. Here the CDR3 DNA is all that survives: 48 bases in frame from base 1. V and J lose 0 bases and 0 bases, and a span of 11 bases separates them. On this clonotype: Its specific antigen is unknown. No per-base quality is available; no much larger clone lies one base away.

For repertoire sequencing, TCR beta CDR3 regions were amplified from RNA transcripts. HTBI primers and the Qiagen OneStep RT-PCR kit were used in a first-round RT-PCR, which was followed by a second-round multiplex PCR, size selection and purification. Sequencing of the libraries was carried out on an Illumina HiSeq2000 in paired-end mode with 100 bp reads. The study's processing was this. Reads were processed with SOAPnuke, discarding reads with adapters, uncalled bases, mean Phred below 15, or no exact constant-primer or identifier match. High-quality paired reads were merged with COPE v1.2.5. Each unique nucleotide sequence was treated as a clonotype, and MiTCR v1.1 was used to align the clonotypes to the IMGT TRB V, D and J references. The analysis was limited to V-J combinations with a frequency above 0.0001, which together covered over 98% of repertoires. A TCR clonal expansion and chaos score per V-J combination was defined as the ratio of F50 clonal expansion to chaos observed in the TCRdist matrix. Welch's t-statistics and random forest were used to reduce the features to some 13 V-J combinations, which were then used as input to a naive Bayes classifier. Thyroid-blood repertoire similarity was quantified with the Morisita-Horn index. TCRdb ran its own pipeline on the public reads, namely fastp trimming at Q25 and MiXCR clone calling, and kept in-frame beta chains. One record per CDR3 amino acid sequence lists the most common genes and DNA. TCRdb's processing, not the authors' own work, is the source of the V and J calls. Within this sample are almost 750,000 distinct CDR3 sequences, with approximately 40% of them counted one time only. About 40% of the sample goes to the ten largest clones.

The ophthalmopathy patients had moderately to severely active disease, with a Clinical Activity Score of 3 or higher, a NOSPECS grade of 4 or higher, and a disease duration of less than 3 months. Anyone with other autoimmune diseases, uncontrolled infections, pregnancy or lactation was excluded from the study. Diagnosis relied on clinical symptoms, serum thyroxine, TRAb, thyroid ultrasound and orbital computed tomography. Ficoll-Paque density gradient centrifugation was used to isolate PBMCs from around 9.1 ml of fresh peripheral blood. Total RNA was extracted using Trizol reagent, and RNA quality was checked on an Agilent 2100 Bioanalyzer.

Rearrangement joined TRBV10-2 to TRBJ1-2; there is no confident call for the D gene. The receptor comes from an adult man with Graves' ophthalmopathy. Input material: peripheral blood. The CDR3 reads as follows: CASSESKGKSNYGYTF. DNA sequence: TGCGCCAGCAGTGAGTCGAAGGGAAAATCTAACTATGGCTACACCTTC.